A single sample is the source of the 16 T cell receptor beta chains below, sequenced in a study of CXCR3-negative and CXCR3-positive naive CD8 T cells. UMI-labeled 5' RACE TRB cDNA libraries were prepared from the cells. Reprocessing the 5' RACE reads, TCRdb reports a single entry for every CDR3 protein and omits DNA. The sample data list tens of thousands of distinct CDR3 sequences. The specimen was naive CXCR3- CD8+ T cells from blood. Sample subset: CD45RO-CCR7+CD27+CD95- naive CD8+ T cells lacking CXCR3 (TNR3-). The receptors derive from a human donor in good health. Some clones in this sample may be carry-over from other donors' samples.

Here the CDR3 reads CASNLTGTGYTDTQYF. The genes are TRBV7-2 and TRBJ2-3; TCRdb reports TRBD1, a call that lacks DNA to check it against. Germline V lookup: CDR1 SGHTA, CDR2 FQGNSA. The CDR3 sequence is 16 residues long.

The chain carries TRBV7-9 and TRBJ2-7; TCRdb lists TRBD1, though no DNA is available to test this call. This CDR3 has 14 residues. CDR1 is SEHNR, CDR2 FQNEAQ, per germline (reference sequence). The CDR3 reads CASSLGQSLDEQYF.

The J gene is TRBJ2-1, the V gene TRBV29-1. The CDR3 sequence is 12 residues long. Germline V gives CDR1 SQVTM, CDR2 ANQGSEA. The CDR3 is CSVPSEFLEQFF.

The V call is TRBV29-1, the J call TRBJ2-4; TCRdb proposes TRBD1, but this gene call is untestable without DNA. The CDR3 loop spans 14 amino acids. CDR1 is SQVTM and CDR2 is ANQGSEA in the germline V gene. The CDR3 reads CSVVFGTGENIQYF.

The chain links TRBV7-9 to TRBJ2-3. The CDR3 length is 13 residues. CDR1 and CDR2 (germline): SEHNR, FQNEAQ (reference sequence). The CDR3 protein is CASSPPSADTQYF.

This sequence joins TRBV18 and TRBJ1-1; TCRdb designates TRBD1, a call that cannot be tested without DNA. The CDR3 spans 16 residues. Germline V gene data show CDR1 as KGHSH and CDR2 as LQKENI. The CDR3 spells CASSPPFTGRKNEAFF.

This chain joins TRBV27 and TRBJ2-3; TCRdb's D call, TRBD1, is unchecked because there is no DNA. This CDR3 has 15 residues. Germline V gene data show CDR1 as MNHEY and CDR2 as SMNVEV (reference sequence). The CDR3 loop is CASSFSGGFTDTQYF.

The CDR3 sequence is CASEPYSYNEQFF. This chain uses TRBV6-1 with TRBJ2-1; absent DNA, TCRdb's TRBD2 call cannot be checked. CDR1 is MNHNS and CDR2 is SASEGT in the germline V gene. CDR3 length: 13 residues.

The CDR3 here is CASSQAGAGGKRTQYF. V gene TRBV14 combines with J gene TRBJ2-5; TCRdb lists TRBD2, though no DNA is available to test this call. This CDR3 is 16 amino acids long. The germline CDR1 and CDR2 sequences are SGHDN and FVKESK.

This chain joins TRBV29-1 and TRBJ1-1. The germline gives CDR1 SQVTM, CDR2 ANQGSEA. The CDR3 has 11 residues. The CDR3 reads CSVAGPTEAFF.

The chain couples TRBV25-1 to TRBJ2-2. This CDR3 comprises 12 residues. Germline-derived CDR1 and CDR2 are MGHDK and SYGVNS. CDR3 protein: CAIALYTGELFF.

The J gene is TRBJ1-5, the V gene TRBV7-2; TCRdb outputs TRBD1, but without DNA this stays unchecked. CDR1 and CDR2 from the germline V gene are SGHTA and FQGNSA. The CDR3 extends over 15 amino acids. The CDR3 here is CASSLSESGHQPQHF.

The CDR3 sequence: CSANGLAANNEQFF. The chain recombines TRBV20-1 with TRBJ2-1; the D call of TRBD2 rests on TCRdb alone, since no DNA is present to check it. From germline, CDR1 is DFQATT and CDR2 SNEGSKA (reference sequence). This CDR3 has 14 amino acids.

The chain has TRBV6-2 or TRBV6-3 and TRBJ2-2; TCRdb picks TRBD1, but there is no DNA to check that call. Germline loops: CDR1 MNHEY, CDR2 SVGEGT. CDR3 length equals 14 residues. CDR3 residues: CASSPALDTGELFF.

V is TRBV27 and J is TRBJ2-2. This CDR3 spans 13 amino acids. CDR1 is MNHEY and CDR2 is SMNVEV in the germline V gene (reference sequence). The CDR3 loop is CASTLIYTGELFF.

J is TRBJ1-1 and V is TRBV5-1; TCRdb proposes TRBD1, but this gene call is untestable without DNA. Per the germline V gene, CDR1 is SGHRS and CDR2 is YFSETQ. CDR3 length: 14 amino acids. The CDR3 region is CASSAGQESTEAFF.